The 11 T cell receptor beta chains reported below all come from one sample, sequenced in a study of blood T cell repertoires in COVID-19. Libraries were prepared by immunoSEQ multiplex PCR; TCRdb keeps only in-frame clonotypes and omits some of them. The sample includes nearly 350,000 clones, over 70% seen only once; the top ten take about 2.7%. Sequenced material: peripheral blood. The receptors derive from a man aged 30 to 39 with active or convalescent COVID-19.

The V gene is TRBV3-1 (or the pseudogene TRBV3-2), the J gene TRBJ2-1, with TRBD2 matching over 12 bases. The CDR3 totals 16 residues. CDR1 is LGHDT and CDR2 is YNNKEL in the germline V gene (reference sequence). V shed 0 bases, J shed 10 bases, and the junction held 7 bases outside the gene matches. The CDR3 here is CASSQDPLAGGNEQFF. The CDR3 region has the DNA TGTGCCAGCAGCCAAGATCCCCTAGCGGGAGGGAACGAGCAGTTCTTC.

This chain uses TRBV10-3 with TRBJ2-7, with 7 bases matching TRBD1. With 4 bases clipped from V and 1 base from J, the junction kept 7 bases outside the gene matches. CDR1 ENHRY and CDR2 SYGVKD come from the germline V gene. The CDR3 consists of 15 residues. The CDR3 coding sequence is TGTGCCATCAGTGGACAGGGAAGTGGATCCTACGAGCAGTACTTC. Amino acids: CAISGQGSGSYEQYF.

V and J are TRBV7-2 and TRBJ2-7; a weak D match, TRBD2 (5 bases). This CDR3 region has 14 residues. From germline, CDR1 is SGHTA and CDR2 FQGNSA. The V and J ends lost 2 bases and 6 bases respectively, with 14 bases between them. Here the CDR3 reads CASSLRSGWGEQYF. In DNA form, the CDR3 reads TGTGCCAGCAGCTTAAGATCGGGGTGGGGCGAGCAGTACTTC.

This clone was observed at least ten times. The chain links TRBV7-3 to TRBJ2-3, with 9 bases lining up with TRBD2. The CDR3 loop spans 16 amino acids. Trimming removed 5 bases from V and 2 bases from J; junction bases left unmatched: 8. The germline CDR1 and CDR2 sequences are SGHTA and FQGTGA. The CDR3 sequence: CASSPLRGGFTDTQYF. For the CDR3, the DNA is TGTGCCAGCAGCCCCCTGCGGGGGGGATTCACAGATACGCAGTATTTT.

This clone came up once. V gene TRBV7-2 combines with J gene TRBJ2-1; D uncertain. V was clipped by 4 bases and J by 8 bases, with 12 bases between them. Germline V lookup: CDR1 SGHTA, CDR2 FQGNSA. The CDR3 is made up of 13 amino acids. CDR3 coding DNA: TGTGCCAGCAGCTCCGGCGGTATCTATGAGCAGTTCTTC. Translated: CASSSGGIYEQFF.

CDR3: CASSPTRGSFYEQYF. CDR3 DNA: TGTGCCAGCAGCCCGACCAGGGGATCCTTCTACGAGCAGTACTTC. The chain recombines TRBV7-8 with TRBJ2-7, with D maybe TRBD1 (6 bases). Trimming stripped 5 bases from V and 3 bases from J, with 17 bases between. From germline, CDR1 is SGHVS and CDR2 FQNEAQ. This CDR3 is 15 amino acids long. The whole variable domain, filled in from reference TRBV7-8 and TRBJ2-7, reads GAGVSQSPRYKVAKRGQDVALRCDPISGHVSLFWYQQALGQGPEFLTYFQNEAQLDKSGLPSDRFFAERPEGSVSTLKIQRTQQEDSAVYLCASSPTRGSFYEQYFGPGTRLTVT.

This chain joins TRBV11-2 and TRBJ2-7, with D possibly matching TRBD1 (5 bases). This CDR3 spans 13 amino acids. Germline-derived CDR1 and CDR2 are SGHAT and FQNNGV. V lost 4 bases and J lost 3, with 10 bases in between. The CDR3 spells CASSYGHNYEQYF. In DNA form, the CDR3 reads TGTGCCAGCAGCTACGGACACAACTACGAGCAGTACTTC.

CDR3 loop: CASSSPGQNTGELFF. The CDR3 DNA sequence: TGTGCCAGCAGTTCACCAGGACAGAACACCGGGGAGCTGTTTTTT. The chain employs TRBV28 and TRBJ2-2; tentative D call: TRBD1 (5 bases). This CDR3 has 15 residues. Germline V lookup: CDR1 MDHEN, CDR2 SYDVKM. Between the trimmed V and J ends, which lost 4 bases and 1 base, there was a span of 10 bases.

This clone was observed a few times. The chain joins TRBV5-1 to TRBJ2-7; D unresolved. V was pared by 2 bases and J by 3 bases, with 15 bases between. Germline CDR1 SGHRS, CDR2 YFSETQ. This CDR3 spans 15 amino acids. The DNA of the CDR3 is TGCGCCAGCAGCTTAAGTCCCCTTAGCCACTACGAGCAGTACTTC. Protein: CASSLSPLSHYEQYF.

This chain links TRBV28 with TRBJ1-3, with a possible D match to TRBD1 (5 bases). This CDR3 is 15 amino acids long. Germline V gene data show CDR1 as MDHEN and CDR2 as SYDVKM. V lost 5 bases and J 3 bases, leaving 14 bases between the germline ends. The chain's CDR3 is CASSEQVPLGNTIYF. The CDR3 bases are TGTGCCAGCAGTGAACAGGTTCCTCTTGGAAACACCATATATTTT.

The chain has TRBV6-2 or TRBV6-3 and TRBJ2-3; TRBD2 agrees at 10 bases. CDR1 and CDR2 from the germline V gene are MNHEY and SVGEGT. This CDR3 has 16 residues. V trimming: 4 bases; J trimming: 2 bases; junction bases outside the gene matches: 6. In DNA, the CDR3 is TGTGCCAGCAGTTTTACACTAGCGGGGTCCACAGATACGCAGTATTTT. Translation: CASSFTLAGSTDTQYF.